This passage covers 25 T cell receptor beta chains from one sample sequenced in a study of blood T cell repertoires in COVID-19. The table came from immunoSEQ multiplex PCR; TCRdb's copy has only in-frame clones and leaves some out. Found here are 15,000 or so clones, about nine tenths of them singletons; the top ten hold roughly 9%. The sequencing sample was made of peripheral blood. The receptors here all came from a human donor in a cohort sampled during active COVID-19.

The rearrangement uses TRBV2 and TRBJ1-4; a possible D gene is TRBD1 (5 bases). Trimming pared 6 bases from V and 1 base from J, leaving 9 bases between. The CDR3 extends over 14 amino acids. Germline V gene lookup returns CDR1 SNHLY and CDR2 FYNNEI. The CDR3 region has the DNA TGTGCCAGCAGGCAGGGTCTAACTAATGAAAAACTGTTTTTT. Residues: CASRQGLTNEKLFF.

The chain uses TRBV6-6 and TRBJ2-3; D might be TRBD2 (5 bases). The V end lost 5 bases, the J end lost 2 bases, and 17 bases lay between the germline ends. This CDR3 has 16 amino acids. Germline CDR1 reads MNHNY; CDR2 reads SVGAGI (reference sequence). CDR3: CASSTGSGQNTDTQYF. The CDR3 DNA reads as TGTGCCAGCAGTACCGGCAGCGGCCAAAACACAGATACGCAGTATTTT.

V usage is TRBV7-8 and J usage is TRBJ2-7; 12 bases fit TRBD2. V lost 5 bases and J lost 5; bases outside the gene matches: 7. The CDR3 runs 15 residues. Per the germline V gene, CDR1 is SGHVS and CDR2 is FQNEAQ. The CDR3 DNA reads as TGTGCCAGCAGCCACCGGACTAGCGGGAACCACGAGCAGTACTTC. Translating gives CASSHRTSGNHEQYF.

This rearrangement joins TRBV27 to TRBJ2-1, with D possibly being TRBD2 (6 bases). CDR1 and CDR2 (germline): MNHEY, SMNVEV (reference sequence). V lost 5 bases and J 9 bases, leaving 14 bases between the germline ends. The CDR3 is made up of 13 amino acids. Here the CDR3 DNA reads TGTGCCAGCAGTAGGTGGGAGGAGAGTGAGCAGTTCTTC. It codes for CASSRWEESEQFF.

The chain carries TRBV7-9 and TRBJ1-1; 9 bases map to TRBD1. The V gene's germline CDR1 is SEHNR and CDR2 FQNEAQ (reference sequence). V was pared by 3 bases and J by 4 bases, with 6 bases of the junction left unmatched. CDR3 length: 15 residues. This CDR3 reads CASSFKTGGFTEAFF. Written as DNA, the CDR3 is TGTGCCAGCAGCTTTAAGACAGGGGGTTTCACTGAAGCTTTCTTT. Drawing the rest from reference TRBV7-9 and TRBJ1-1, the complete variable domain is DTGVSQNPRHKITKRGQNVTFRCDPISEHNRLYWYRQTLGQGPEFLTYFQNEAQLEKSRLLSDRFSAERPKGSFSTLEIQRTEQGDSAMYLCASSFKTGGFTEAFFGQGTRLTVV.

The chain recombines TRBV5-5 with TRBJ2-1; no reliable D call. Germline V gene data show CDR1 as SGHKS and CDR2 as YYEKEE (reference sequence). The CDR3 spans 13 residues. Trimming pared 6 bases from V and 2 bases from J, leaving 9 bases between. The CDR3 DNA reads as TGTGCCAGCACGCTACCCACCTACAATGAGCAGTTCTTC. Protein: CASTLPTYNEQFF.

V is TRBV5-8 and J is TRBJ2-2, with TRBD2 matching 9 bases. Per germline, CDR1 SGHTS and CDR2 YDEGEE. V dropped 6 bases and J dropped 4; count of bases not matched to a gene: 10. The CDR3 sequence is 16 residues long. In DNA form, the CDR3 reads TGTGCCAGCATAGAACAGCGGGAGGTTGGCACCGGGGAGCTGTTTTTT. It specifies CASIEQREVGTGELFF.

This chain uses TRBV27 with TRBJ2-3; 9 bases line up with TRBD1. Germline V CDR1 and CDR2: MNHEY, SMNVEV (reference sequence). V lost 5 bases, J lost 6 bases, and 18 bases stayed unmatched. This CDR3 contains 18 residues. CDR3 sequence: CASSHPTPRDRVFDTQYF. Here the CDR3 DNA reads TGTGCCAGCAGTCACCCCACGCCCCGGGACAGGGTGTTTGATACGCAGTATTTT.

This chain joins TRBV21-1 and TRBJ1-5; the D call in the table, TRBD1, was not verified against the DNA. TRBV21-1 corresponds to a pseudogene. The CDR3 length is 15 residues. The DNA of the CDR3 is TGTGCCAGCAGCGAGTCCCCACAGCTTAATCAGCCCCAGCATTTT. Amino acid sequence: CASSESPQLNQPQHF.

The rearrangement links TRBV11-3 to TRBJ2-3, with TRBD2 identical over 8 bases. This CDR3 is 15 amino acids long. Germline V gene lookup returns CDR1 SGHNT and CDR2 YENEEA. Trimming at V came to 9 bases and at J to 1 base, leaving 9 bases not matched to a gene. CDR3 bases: TGTGCCAGTTCGAGAGCGGGAGCCGGCACAGATACGCAGTATTTT. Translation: CASSRAGAGTDTQYF.

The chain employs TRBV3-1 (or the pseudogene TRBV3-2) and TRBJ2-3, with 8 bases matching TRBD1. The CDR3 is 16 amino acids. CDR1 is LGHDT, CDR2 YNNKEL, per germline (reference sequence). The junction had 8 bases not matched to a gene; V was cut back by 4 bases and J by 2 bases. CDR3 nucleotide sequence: TGTGCCAGCAGCCCCCGGACAGGGCGGGCCACAGATACGCAGTATTTT. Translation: CASSPRTGRATDTQYF.

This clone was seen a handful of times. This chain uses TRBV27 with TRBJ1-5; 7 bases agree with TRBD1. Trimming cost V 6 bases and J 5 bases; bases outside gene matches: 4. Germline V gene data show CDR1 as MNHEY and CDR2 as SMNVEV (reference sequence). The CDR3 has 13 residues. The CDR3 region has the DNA TGTGCCAGCAGCTCGAGGGGGCATCAGCCCCAGCATTTT. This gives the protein CASSSRGHQPQHF.

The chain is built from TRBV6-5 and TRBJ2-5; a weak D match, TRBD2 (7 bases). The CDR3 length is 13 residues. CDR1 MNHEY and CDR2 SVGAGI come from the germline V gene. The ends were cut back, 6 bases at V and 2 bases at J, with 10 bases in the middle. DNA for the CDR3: TGTGCCAGCAGGGGGGGGCAGCAAGAGACCCAGTACTTC. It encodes CASRGGQQETQYF.

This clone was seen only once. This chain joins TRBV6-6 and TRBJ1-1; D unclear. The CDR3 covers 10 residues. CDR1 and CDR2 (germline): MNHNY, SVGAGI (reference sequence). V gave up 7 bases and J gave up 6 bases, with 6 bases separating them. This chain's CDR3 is CASTSSEAFF. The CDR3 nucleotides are TGTGCCAGCACGAGCTCTGAAGCTTTCTTT.

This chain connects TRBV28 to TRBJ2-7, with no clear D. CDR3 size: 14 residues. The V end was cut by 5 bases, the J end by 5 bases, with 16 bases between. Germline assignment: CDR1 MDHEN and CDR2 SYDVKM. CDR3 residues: CASSPGGRGNEQYF. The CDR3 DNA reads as TGTGCCAGCAGTCCAGGTGGTCGTGGAAACGAGCAGTACTTC.

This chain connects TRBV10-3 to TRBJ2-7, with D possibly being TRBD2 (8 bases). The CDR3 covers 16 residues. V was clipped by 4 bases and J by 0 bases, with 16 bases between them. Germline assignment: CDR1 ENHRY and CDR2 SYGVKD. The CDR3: CAISGLAGQLSYEQYF. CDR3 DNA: TGTGCCATCAGTGGTTTAGCGGGACAGCTCTCCTACGAGCAGTACTTC.

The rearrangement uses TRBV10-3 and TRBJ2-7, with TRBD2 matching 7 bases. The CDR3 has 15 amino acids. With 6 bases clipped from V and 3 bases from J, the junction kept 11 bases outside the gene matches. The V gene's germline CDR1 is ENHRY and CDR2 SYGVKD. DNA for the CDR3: TGTGCCATCAGAAACACAGCGGGGAGTAACTACGAGCAGTACTTC. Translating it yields CAIRNTAGSNYEQYF.

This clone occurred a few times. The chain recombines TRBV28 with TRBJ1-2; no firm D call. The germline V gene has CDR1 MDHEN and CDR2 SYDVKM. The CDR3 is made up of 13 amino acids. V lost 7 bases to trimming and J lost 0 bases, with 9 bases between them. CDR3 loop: CASTRITNYGYTF. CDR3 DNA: TGTGCCAGCACCCGTATTACTAACTATGGCTACACCTTC.

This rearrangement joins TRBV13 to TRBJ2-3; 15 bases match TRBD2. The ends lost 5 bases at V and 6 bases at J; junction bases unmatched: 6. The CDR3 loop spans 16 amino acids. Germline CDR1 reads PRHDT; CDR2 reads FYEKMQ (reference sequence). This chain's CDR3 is CASSAGTSGRRDTQYF. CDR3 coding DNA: TGTGCCAGCAGCGCCGGGACTAGCGGGAGGCGGGATACGCAGTATTTT.

In DNA form, the CDR3 reads TGCGCCAGCAGCCCCGGGACTAGCGGGGACAATGAGCAGTTCTTC. It translates to CASSPGTSGDNEQFF. V usage is TRBV5-1 and J usage is TRBJ2-1; 13 nucleotides line up with TRBD2. The CDR3 spans 15 residues. With 4 bases clipped from V and 5 bases from J, the junction kept 3 bases outside the gene matches. CDR1 and CDR2 from the germline V gene are SGHRS and YFSETQ. The whole variable domain, filled in from reference TRBV5-1 and TRBJ2-1, reads KAGVTQTPRYLIKTRGQQVTLSCSPISGHRSVSWYQQTPGQGLQFLFEYFSETQRNKGNFPGRFSGRQFSNSRSEMNVSTLELGDSALYLCASSPGTSGDNEQFFGPGTRLTVL.

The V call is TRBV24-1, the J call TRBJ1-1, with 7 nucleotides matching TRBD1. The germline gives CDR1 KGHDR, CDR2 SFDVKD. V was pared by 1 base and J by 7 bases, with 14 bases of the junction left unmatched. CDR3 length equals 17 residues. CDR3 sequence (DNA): TGTGCCACCAGTGATTTCTTCCGGGGACAGCTTATCCGTGAAGCTTTCTTT. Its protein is CATSDFFRGQLIREAFF.

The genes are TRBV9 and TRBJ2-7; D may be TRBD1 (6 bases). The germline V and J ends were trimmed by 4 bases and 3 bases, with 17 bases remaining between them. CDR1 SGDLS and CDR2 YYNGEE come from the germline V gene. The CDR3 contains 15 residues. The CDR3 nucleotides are TGTGCCAGCAGCCTTGGATCAGGGGCCCACTACGAGCAGTACTTC. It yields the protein CASSLGSGAHYEQYF.

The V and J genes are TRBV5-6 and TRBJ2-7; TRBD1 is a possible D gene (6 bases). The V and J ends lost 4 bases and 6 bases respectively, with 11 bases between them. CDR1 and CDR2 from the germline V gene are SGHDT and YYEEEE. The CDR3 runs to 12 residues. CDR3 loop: CASSDGGPEQYF. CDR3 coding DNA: TGTGCCAGCAGCGATGGGGGCCCCGAGCAGTACTTC.

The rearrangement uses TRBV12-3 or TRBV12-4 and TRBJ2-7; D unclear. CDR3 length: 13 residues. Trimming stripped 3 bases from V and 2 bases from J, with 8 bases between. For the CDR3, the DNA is TGTGCCAGCAGTTTCGACCGGGCCTACGAGCAGTACTTC. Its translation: CASSFDRAYEQYF.

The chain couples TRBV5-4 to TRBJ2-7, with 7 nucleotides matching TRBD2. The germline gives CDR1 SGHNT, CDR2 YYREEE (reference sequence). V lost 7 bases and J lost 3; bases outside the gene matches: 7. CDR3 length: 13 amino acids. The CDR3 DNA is TGTGCCAGCCGCTGGGGCGGGGGCTACGAGCAGTACTTC. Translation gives CASRWGGGYEQYF.